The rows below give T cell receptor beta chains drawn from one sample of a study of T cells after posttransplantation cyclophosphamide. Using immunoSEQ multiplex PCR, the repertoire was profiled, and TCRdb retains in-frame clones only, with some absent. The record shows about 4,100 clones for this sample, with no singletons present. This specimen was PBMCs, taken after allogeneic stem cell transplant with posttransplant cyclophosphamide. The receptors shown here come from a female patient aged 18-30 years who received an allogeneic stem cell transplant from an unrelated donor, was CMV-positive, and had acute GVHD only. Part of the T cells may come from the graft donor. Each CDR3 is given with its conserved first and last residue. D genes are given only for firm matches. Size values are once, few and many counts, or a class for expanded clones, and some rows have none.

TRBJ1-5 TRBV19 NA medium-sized TGTGCCAGTAGGCCGGGAGGGGCCCGCGGACAAGCTAGCAATCAGCCCCAGCATTTT CASRPGGARGQASNQPQHF
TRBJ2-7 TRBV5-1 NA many TGCGCCAGCAGCACCGACGGGAGCTCCTACGAGCAGTACTTC CASSTDGSSYEQYF
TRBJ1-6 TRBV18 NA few TGTGCCAGCTCACCACCCAGGCTCGATTCACCCCTCCACTTT CASSPPRLDSPLHF
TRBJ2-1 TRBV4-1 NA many TGCGCCAGCAGCCAAGATTGGGCGGGAACCGACAATGAGCAGTTCTTC CASSQDWAGTDNEQFF
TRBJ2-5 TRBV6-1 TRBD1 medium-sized TGTGCCAGCAGTGAATACGGACAGGGAGAGACCCAGTACTTC CASSEYGQGETQYF
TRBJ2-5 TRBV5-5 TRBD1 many TGTGCCAGCAGCTTGGGGACAGGGGGCTGGGAGACCCAGTACTTC CASSLGTGGWETQYF
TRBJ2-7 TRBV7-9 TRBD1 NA TGTGCCAGCAGCCAAAACAGGGGCCTTGCCTACGAGCAGTACTTC CASSQNRGLAYEQYF
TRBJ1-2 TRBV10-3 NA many TGTGCCATCAGGGGAGATGCGGACTATGGCTACACCTTC CAIRGDADYGYTF
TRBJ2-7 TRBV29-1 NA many TGCAGCGTTGTAGATGGTGTGGACTGGCAATCCTACGAGCAGTACTTC CSVVDGVDWQSYEQYF
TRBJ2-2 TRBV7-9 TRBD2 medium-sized TGTGCCAGCAGCTCACTAGCGGGAGGAAGGACCGGGGAGCTGTTTTTT CASSSLAGGRTGELFF
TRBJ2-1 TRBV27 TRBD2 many TGTGCCAGCAGTCCCTCTAGCGGGAGTTTCCTGGATGAGCAGTTCTTC CASSPSSGSFLDEQFF
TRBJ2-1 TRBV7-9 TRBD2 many TGTGCCAGCAGCTTGCGGGGGGGGAATGAGCAGTTCTTC CASSLRGGNEQFF
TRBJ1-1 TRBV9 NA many TGTGCCAGCAGCGTAGACGATCTTGGAGCGGTTAGCCGCACTGAAGCTTTCTTT CASSVDDLGAVSRTEAFF
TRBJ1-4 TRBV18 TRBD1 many TGTGCCAGCTCTCCGGGACAGGGAAACGAAAAACTGTTTTTT CASSPGQGNEKLFF
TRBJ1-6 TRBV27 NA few TGTGCCAGCAGTGTACAGGGTCCCAATTCACCCCTCCACTTT CASSVQGPNSPLHF
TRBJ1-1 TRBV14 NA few TGTGCCAGCAGCCAAGCCACAGAAGCTTTCTTT CASSQATEAFF
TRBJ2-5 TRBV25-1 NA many TGTGCCAGCAGTGAATATTTAGGGGTCGGAGAGACCCAGTACTTC CASSEYLGVGETQYF
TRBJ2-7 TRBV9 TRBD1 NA TGTGCCAGCAGCGTAGCCGGGACAGGGGGCCCCCACGAGCAGTACTTC CASSVAGTGGPHEQYF
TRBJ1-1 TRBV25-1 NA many TGTGCCAGCACCGGAGCGGCTTATTCATCAACTGAAGCTTTCTTT CASTGAAYSSTEAFF
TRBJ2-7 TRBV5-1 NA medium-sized TGCGCCAGCAGCTTGACAGGGAACTACGAGCAGTACTTC CASSLTGNYEQYF
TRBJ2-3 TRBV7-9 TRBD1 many TGTGCCAGCAGCCAAAGGGGGCTTCGCGGCACAGATACGCAGTATTTT CASSQRGLRGTDTQYF
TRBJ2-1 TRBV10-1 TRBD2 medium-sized TGCGCCAGCAGTGAGCTAGCGGGAACTACCTACAATGAGCAGTTCTTC CASSELAGTTYNEQFF
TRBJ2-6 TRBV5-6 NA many TGTGCCAGCAGCAGACGGGACACACGTTACTCTGGGGCCAACGTCCTGACTTTC CASSRRDTRYSGANVLTF
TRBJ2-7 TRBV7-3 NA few TGTGCAAGCTCGGCTAGCTGGGACTCCGAGCAGTACTTC CASSASWDSEQYF
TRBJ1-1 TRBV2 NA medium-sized TGTGCCAGCACCTTGCGGGCTGAAGCTTTCTTT CASTLRAEAFF
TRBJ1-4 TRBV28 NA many TGTGCCAGCAGTGAGGGTTTCAATGAAAAACTGTTTTTT CASSEGFNEKLFF
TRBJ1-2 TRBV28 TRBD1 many TGTGCCAGCAGTTCCGGACAGGGGGCGAGTGGCTACACCTTC CASSSGQGASGYTF
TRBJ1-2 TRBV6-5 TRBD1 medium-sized TGTGCCAGCAGTTACCAGGGGGCGGTCGGCTACACCTTC CASSYQGAVGYTF
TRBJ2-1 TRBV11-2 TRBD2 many TGTGCCAGCCGGACTAGCGGGAGAAATGAGCAGTTCTTC CASRTSGRNEQFF
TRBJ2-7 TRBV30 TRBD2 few TGTGCCTGGAGAGTGACTAGCGGTACCTACGAGCAGTACTTC CAWRVTSGTYEQYF
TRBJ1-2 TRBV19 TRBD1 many TGTGCCAGTCAGGACAGGGGTGGCTACACCTTC CASQDRGGYTF
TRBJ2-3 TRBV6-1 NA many TGTGCCAGCACGACGGGAGCGGATACAGATACGCAGTATTTT CASTTGADTDTQYF
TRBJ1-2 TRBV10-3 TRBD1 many TGTGCCATCAGTAACAGCGGGCAGGGGGCTGGTGGCTACACCTTC CAISNSGQGAGGYTF
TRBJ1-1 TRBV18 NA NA TGTGCCAGCTCACCACCTATAAACAGGGTTAACACTGAAGCTTTCTTT CASSPPINRVNTEAFF
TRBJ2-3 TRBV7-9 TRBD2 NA TGTGCCAGCAGCTTTAGCGGGGCCAGCACAGATACGCAGTATTTT CASSFSGASTDTQYF
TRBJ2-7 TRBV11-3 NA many TGTGCCAGCAGTTTTGACAGTACTACCTACGAGCAGTACTTC CASSFDSTTYEQYF
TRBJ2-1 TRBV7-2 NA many TGTGCCAGCAGCCAACAAGGGACACTGCAGTTCTTC CASSQQGTLQFF
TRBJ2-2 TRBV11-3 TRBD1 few TGTGCCAGCAGCTTAGATTCCGGGACAGCGAACACCGGGGAGCTGTTTTTT CASSLDSGTANTGELFF